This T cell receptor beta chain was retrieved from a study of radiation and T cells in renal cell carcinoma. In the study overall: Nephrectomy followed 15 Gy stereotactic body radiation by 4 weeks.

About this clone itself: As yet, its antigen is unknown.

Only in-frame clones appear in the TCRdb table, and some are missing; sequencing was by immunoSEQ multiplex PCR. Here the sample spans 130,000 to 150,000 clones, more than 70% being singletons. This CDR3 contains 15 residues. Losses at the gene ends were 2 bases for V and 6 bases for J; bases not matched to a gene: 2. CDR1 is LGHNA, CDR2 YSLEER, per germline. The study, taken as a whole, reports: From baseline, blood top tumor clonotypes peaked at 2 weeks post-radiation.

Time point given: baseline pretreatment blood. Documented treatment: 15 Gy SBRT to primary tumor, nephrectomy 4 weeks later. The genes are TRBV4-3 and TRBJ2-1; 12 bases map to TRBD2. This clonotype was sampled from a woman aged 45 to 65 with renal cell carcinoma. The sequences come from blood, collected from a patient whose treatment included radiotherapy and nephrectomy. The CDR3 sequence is CASSQLAGGSNEQFF. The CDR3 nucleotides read TGCGCCAGCAGCCAACTAGCGGGGGGGTCCAATGAGCAGTTCTTC.